One and the same sample provided the 17 T cell receptor beta chains below, sequenced in a study of blood T cell repertoires in COVID-19. The table came from immunoSEQ multiplex PCR; TCRdb's copy has only in-frame clones and leaves some out. In the table there are 330,000 or so clones, around 90% of which are singletons. The sequenced material came from PBMCs or T cells enriched from blood (not recorded which). The receptor set was obtained from a man between 25 and 39 years old who had recovered from COVID-19.

The chain joins TRBV5-4 to TRBJ1-4, with a tentative D call TRBD1 (5 bases). CDR1 and CDR2 from the germline V gene are SGHNT and YYREEE (reference sequence). Between the trimmed V and J ends, which lost 4 bases and 0 bases, there was a span of 16 bases. CDR3 length equals 17 residues. The CDR3 loop reads CASSPAGGAATNEKLFF. The CDR3 region has the DNA TGTGCCAGCAGCCCAGCGGGAGGGGCGGCAACTAATGAAAAACTGTTTTTT.

The genes are TRBV2 and TRBJ1-4; TRBD1 matches at 10 bases. CDR1 is SNHLY, CDR2 FYNNEI, per germline. Unmatched junction bases numbered 1, after V lost 4 bases and J lost 8 bases. The CDR3 runs 13 residues. The chain's CDR3 is CASSGTGGEKLFF. DNA of the CDR3: TGTGCCAGCAGTGGGACAGGGGGGGAAAAACTGTTTTTT.

This clone appeared once. The rearrangement joins TRBV4-2 to TRBJ1-4; no clear D gene. The V gene's germline CDR1 is LGHNA and CDR2 YNFKEQ. CDR3 length equals 14 residues. V lost 0 bases, J lost 7 bases, and 9 bases lay in between. This CDR3 is CASSQDSRGEKLFF. The CDR3 DNA reads TGTGCCAGCAGCCAAGATTCTAGAGGTGAAAAACTGTTTTTT.

The chain carries TRBV7-9 and TRBJ2-5, with D uncertain. Deletions cut 2 bases from V and 5 bases from J, with 12 bases between. Looked up from germline, CDR1 is SEHNR and CDR2 is FQNEAQ (reference sequence). This CDR3 region has 14 residues. DNA of the CDR3: TGTGCCAGCAGCTTAAGTCGCTTCGAGGAGACCCAGTACTTC. It codes for CASSLSRFEETQYF.

V gene TRBV6-5 combines with J gene TRBJ2-7, with TRBD1 matching over 8 bases. J gave up 4 bases and V 7 bases, and 12 bases lay outside the gene matches. The germline gives CDR1 MNHEY, CDR2 SVGAGI. CDR3 size: 15 residues. For the CDR3, the DNA is TGTGCCAGCACTACGTACTACAGGGGGGAGTACGAGCAGTACTTC. It specifies CASTTYYRGEYEQYF.

This chain links TRBV4-1 with TRBJ1-1; TRBD1 agrees at 7 bases. The germline V gene has CDR1 MGHRA and CDR2 YSYEKL. J was trimmed by 2 bases and V by 3 bases; bases with no gene match: 6. This CDR3 region has 15 residues. CDR3 amino acids: CASSQLDRANTEAFF. DNA for the CDR3: TGCGCCAGCAGCCAGCTCGACAGGGCAAACACTGAAGCTTTCTTT.

This chain uses TRBV4-1 with TRBJ1-2, with D hard to call. Germline loops: CDR1 MGHRA, CDR2 YSYEKL. Trimming pared 1 base from V and 3 bases from J, leaving 6 bases between. The CDR3 spans 13 residues. The CDR3 DNA follows: TGCGCCAGCAGCCAAGCGGACTACTATGGCTACACCTTC. Its translation: CASSQADYYGYTF.

This clone was recorded only once. J is TRBJ1-2 and V is TRBV27; D is possibly TRBD1 (5 bases). This CDR3 region has 15 residues. CDR1 is MNHEY, CDR2 SMNVEV, per germline (reference sequence). V lost 5 bases and J lost 0, with 13 bases in between. CDR3 sequence reads: CASSLQGIANYGYTF. The CDR3 nucleotides are TGTGCCAGCAGTCTGCAGGGAATCGCTAACTATGGCTACACCTTC.

The chain carries TRBV2 and TRBJ2-5, with 9 bases aligning to TRBD2. The CDR3 totals 13 residues. The germline V gene has CDR1 SNHLY and CDR2 FYNNEI. After removal of 8 bases from V and 5 bases from J, the junction contained 6 bases not matched to a gene. This CDR3 reads CASALAGLETQYF. The CDR3 nucleotides are TGTGCCAGCGCACTAGCGGGCCTGGAGACCCAGTACTTC.

This clone was counted once. The V call is TRBV28, the J call TRBJ1-6, with D possibly matching TRBD1 (5 bases). The ends were cut back, 1 base at V and 6 bases at J, with 10 bases in the middle. The CDR3 contains 15 residues. The germline V gene has CDR1 MDHEN and CDR2 SYDVKM. The CDR3 loop is CASSLYRRGNSPLHF. The CDR3 DNA reads as TGTGCCAGCAGTTTATATCGGAGGGGTAATTCACCCCTCCACTTT. The full variable domain, in which reference TRBV28 and TRBJ1-6 provide the parts outside the CDR3, is DVKVTQSSRYLVKRTGEKVFLECVQDMDHENMFWYRQDPGLGLRLIYFSYDVKMKEKGDIPEGYSVSREKKERFSLILESASTNQTSMYLCASSLYRRGNSPLHFGNGTRLTVT.

This chain's CDR3 is CASSLGGREATEAFF. The CDR3 DNA is TGTGCCAGCAGCTTAGGGGGCAGGGAGGCCACTGAAGCTTTCTTT. The chain has TRBV7-9 and TRBJ1-1, with D perhaps matching TRBD1 (5 bases). V gave up 1 base and J gave up 4 bases, with 13 bases separating them. Germline values: CDR1 SEHNR, CDR2 FQNEAQ (reference sequence). CDR3 length equals 15 residues.

The sample holds a few counts of this clone. V is TRBV27 and J is TRBJ1-2; weak D call: TRBD1 (6 bases). The CDR3 consists of 15 residues. V was cut by 5 bases and J by 4 bases, with 17 bases left in between. CDR1 MNHEY and CDR2 SMNVEV come from the germline V gene (reference sequence). The CDR3: CASSLGAQSIYGYTF. CDR3 DNA sequence: TGTGCCAGCAGTCTGGGGGCCCAGTCAATCTATGGCTACACCTTC.

The J gene is TRBJ2-5, the V gene TRBV9; 8 bases match TRBD1. CDR3 length: 15 amino acids. Germline lookup yields CDR1 SGDLS and CDR2 YYNGEE. J was trimmed by 4 bases and V by 0 bases; bases with no gene match: 5. In DNA form, the CDR3 reads TGTGCCAGCAGCGTAGGAGGGACAGGAGGAGAGACCCAGTACTTC. It is translated as CASSVGGTGGETQYF.

J is TRBJ1-6 and V is TRBV6-5; 7 bases are shared with TRBD1. Unmatched junction bases numbered 5, after V lost 6 bases and J lost 3 bases. CDR1 MNHEY and CDR2 SVGAGI come from the germline V gene. The CDR3 has 15 residues. The DNA of the CDR3 is TGTGCCAGCAGCTTCGACAGGGACTATAATTCACCCCTCCACTTT. It yields the protein CASSFDRDYNSPLHF.

The CDR3 reads CASSLGGTARRYTF. CDR3 DNA: TGTGCCAGCAGCTTAGGGGGGACAGCTAGGCGCTACACCTTC. V is TRBV7-2 and J is TRBJ1-2, with 7 bases lining up with TRBD1. Germline CDR1 is SGHTA and CDR2 is FQGNSA. The ends lost 1 base at V and 9 bases at J; junction bases unmatched: 8. This CDR3 has 14 amino acids.

This chain links TRBV3-1 (or the pseudogene TRBV3-2) with TRBJ1-3; weak D call: TRBD1 (6 bases). Trimming removed 3 bases from V and 0 bases from J, with 9 bases in between. Germline V gives CDR1 LGHDT, CDR2 YNNKEL (reference sequence). This CDR3 has 15 amino acids. CDR3 residues: CASSQDSHSGNTIYF. The DNA of the CDR3 is TGTGCCAGCAGCCAGGACAGTCACTCTGGAAACACCATATATTTT.

This clone was detected only once. CDR3 DNA: TGTGCCATCAGGCCGGGACTAGCGGGGTCCTACGAGCAGTACTTC. Its protein product is CAIRPGLAGSYEQYF. The chain combines TRBV10-3 with TRBJ2-7; 13 bases align to TRBD2. V shed 6 bases and J 1 base; nucleotides not matched to a gene: 3. This CDR3 region has 15 residues. Germline CDR1 and CDR2: ENHRY and SYGVKD.